This T cell receptor (beta chain) emerged from a study of OX40 agonist ivuxolimab in advanced cancers. General study results and limits: Which antigen the expanded peripheral T cells recognized is unknown. Among patients with partial responses at 0.1-3.0 mg/kg, clonal expansion was among the lowest. There were, on average, more expanded clones in CD8+ T cells than in CD4+.

This CDR3 is 18 amino acids long. Germline CDR1 reads SSHAT; CDR2 reads FNYEAQ (reference sequence). In this sample, this clone turned up once. Antigen: not known. Its ends do not fully match the called genes, so a read error is possible. Clones were read by immunoSEQ multiplex PCR, and TCRdb kept only the in-frame ones, dropping some. Of 80,000 to 95,000 clones in the sample, approximately 88% were seen once. This clonotype was sampled from an adult with an advanced solid tumor such as melanoma, head and neck, liver or kidney cancer. The V and J genes are TRBV7-7 and TRBJ2-5; TRBD2 agrees at 14 bases. The sample here was CD4+ or CD8+ T cells sorted from blood, taken in a trial of the OX40 agonist ivuxolimab. The chain's CDR3 is CASSSSGLAGAGGETQYF. In DNA form, the CDR3 reads TGTGCTAGCAGCTCCTCGGGACTAGCGGGGGCTGGAGGGGAGACCCAGTACTTC.